Listed below are T cell receptor beta chains from one sample, sequenced in a study of identical twins. MiXCR was run by TCRdb on the 5' RACE reads, yielding one entry per CDR3 protein. The sample consists of more than 600,000 distinct CDR3 sequences, roughly 18% of them appearing once. The same sample was also studied in work on T cells expressing NK-cell markers.

Sequenced sample: PBMCs. The source of these receptors is a woman aged 18-29 years in good health. The CDR3 runs from the conserved cysteine through the conserved F or W. A D gene is named only where the DNA matches it firmly. Clone sizes are given selectively: once, few, many, or a class where the clone is expanded.

DNA: TGTGCCAGCAGCCAAGTTCAGCCTAAGGGCTATGGCTACACCTTC
CDR3: CASSQVQPKGYGYTF
V: TRBV4-2
size: .
D: .
J: TRBJ1-2

DNA: TGCAGTGTCGGGATGGAGGGGGGCTACACCTTC
CDR3: CSVGMEGGYTF
V: TRBV20-1
size: few
D: .
J: TRBJ1-2

DNA: TGTGCCATCAGTGGATTATGGGCCCTGGGATACGAGCAGTACTTC
CDR3: CAISGLWALGYEQYF
V: TRBV10-3
size: few
D: .
J: TRBJ2-7

DNA: TGTGCCAGCAGCCTCGGACAGGGGAGAAACAATGAGCAGTTCTTC
CDR3: CASSLGQGRNNEQFF
V: TRBV6-1
size: many
D: TRBD1
J: TRBJ2-1

DNA: TGCAGCGTTGAAGATCCTTCAAACTACGAGCAGTACTTC
CDR3: CSVEDPSNYEQYF
V: TRBV29-1
size: .
D: .
J: TRBJ2-7

DNA: TGTGCTAGTGGTTATTGGGGATACGAGCAGTTCTTC
CDR3: CASGYWGYEQFF
V: TRBV12-5
size: few
D: .
J: TRBJ2-1

DNA: TGTGCCAGCAGTAACCCTGGAAACACCATATATTTT
CDR3: CASSNPGNTIYF
V: TRBV7-2
size: .
D: .
J: TRBJ1-3

DNA: TGTGCTAGTGGCCCGGAGGGGTCACCCCTCACCAATGAGCAGTTCTTC
CDR3: CASGPEGSPLTNEQFF
V: TRBV12-5
size: few
D: .
J: TRBJ2-1

DNA: TGTGCCACCAGTGATTCCCTATCACATGGCTACACCTTC
CDR3: CATSDSLSHGYTF
V: TRBV24-1
size: .
D: .
J: TRBJ1-2

DNA: TGTGCCAGCAGTGCGACAGGGGGCAGGAACAATGAGCAGTTCTTC
CDR3: CASSATGGRNNEQFF
V: TRBV12-3/TRBV12-4
size: .
D: TRBD1
J: TRBJ2-1

DNA: TGTGCCAGCAGCAAAACTAGCGGAGGGGAGACCCAGTACTTC
CDR3: CASSKTSGGETQYF
V: TRBV12-3/TRBV12-4
size: .
D: TRBD2
J: TRBJ2-5

DNA: TGTGCCAGCAGCTTGACACTAGCGGGTGGAATGGAGACCCAGTACTTC
CDR3: CASSLTLAGGMETQYF
V: TRBV11-2
size: .
D: TRBD2
J: TRBJ2-5

DNA: TGTGCCAGCAGCCATCCGGCAGGGTCTGGGGCCAACGTCCTGACTTTC
CDR3: CASSHPAGSGANVLTF
V: TRBV3-1
size: .
D: .
J: TRBJ2-6

DNA: TGCGCCAGCAGTGAGTCGCCGGACATGACCTACGAGCAGTACTTC
CDR3: CASSESPDMTYEQYF
V: TRBV10-1
size: few
D: .
J: TRBJ2-7

DNA: TGCAGTGCTAGAGGTTCAAGCGGGGGGGCCGAGACCCAGTACTTC
CDR3: CSARGSSGGAETQYF
V: TRBV20-1
size: .
D: TRBD2
J: TRBJ2-5

DNA: TGTGCCAGCAGCTTAGGAACACAGGGGTACTATGGCTACACCTTC
CDR3: CASSLGTQGYYGYTF
V: TRBV11-2
size: .
D: TRBD1
J: TRBJ1-2

DNA: TGTGCCAGCGCGAGTCTACTAGGGAATGAGCAGTTCTTC
CDR3: CASASLLGNEQFF
V: TRBV6-6
size: .
D: .
J: TRBJ2-1

DNA: TGTGCCAGCAGCAAAGTAACAGGGGCCTCTGGGGCCAACGTCCTGACTTTC
CDR3: CASSKVTGASGANVLTF
V: TRBV21-1
size: .
D: .
J: TRBJ2-6

DNA: TGTGCCAGCAGTTTCGCCACTGAAGCTTTCTTT
CDR3: CASSFATEAFF
V: TRBV7-9
size: many
D: .
J: TRBJ1-1

DNA: TGCAGCGCGGGGGGTGGAGGCGGGGAGCTGTTTTTT
CDR3: CSAGGGGGELFF
V: TRBV29-1
size: .
D: TRBD2
J: TRBJ2-2

DNA: TGTGCCAGCTCACCACCGCCCCACTACGGAAACACCATATATTTT
CDR3: CASSPPPHYGNTIYF
V: TRBV18
size: .
D: .
J: TRBJ1-3

DNA: TGCAGTGCTAGAGATCCTCTAGAGACTAGCAATGAGCAGTTCTTC
CDR3: CSARDPLETSNEQFF
V: TRBV20-1
size: .
D: .
J: TRBJ2-1

DNA: TGTGCCAGCAGCTTAAGTAGCGGGGCAAACTGGTACTTC
CDR3: CASSLSSGANWYF
V: TRBV7-2
size: few
D: TRBD2
J: TRBJ2-7

DNA: TGCAGTGCTAGTAGGGGGGGGTGGGCTTATTTGGCCAAAAACATTCAGTACTTC
CDR3: CSASRGGWAYLAKNIQYF
V: TRBV20-1
size: few
D: .
J: TRBJ2-4

DNA: TGTGCCAGCAGAAGACAAGGGGGTGAGAATGAAAAACTGTTTTTT
CDR3: CASRRQGGENEKLFF
V: TRBV5-4
size: few
D: .
J: TRBJ1-4

DNA: TGTGCCAGCAGTTCCCTAGCGGGAGGGGTCGGGGAGCTGTTTTTT
CDR3: CASSSLAGGVGELFF
V: TRBV12-3/TRBV12-4
size: many
D: TRBD2
J: TRBJ2-2

DNA: TGTGCCAGCTCGGGAGGGGCAGCACCTAACTATGGCTACACCTTC
CDR3: CASSGGAAPNYGYTF
V: TRBV28
size: few
D: .
J: TRBJ1-2

DNA: TGTGCCAGCAGGGACTTTAGGGGGTTTTTGTCCAACACCATATATTTT
CDR3: CASRDFRGFLSNTIYF
V: TRBV7-2
size: .
D: .
J: TRBJ1-3

DNA: TGTGCCAGCAGTATACAGGGGGCCAGCTACAATGAGCAGTTCTTC
CDR3: CASSIQGASYNEQFF
V: TRBV6-5
size: few
D: TRBD1
J: TRBJ2-1

DNA: TGTGCCAGCTGTTCCCAGCGAGGTTCACCCCTCCACTTT
CDR3: CASCSQRGSPLHF
V: TRBV12-3/TRBV12-4
size: .
D: .
J: TRBJ1-6

DNA: TGTGCCAGCAGGCCTTCACAGGGTCACACTGAAGCTTTCTTT
CDR3: CASRPSQGHTEAFF
V: TRBV12-3/TRBV12-4
size: many
D: .
J: TRBJ1-1

DNA: TGCGCCAGCAGCCCTAACAGGGGAGGTCTTCATGAGCAGTTCTTC
CDR3: CASSPNRGGLHEQFF
V: TRBV5-1
size: few
D: .
J: TRBJ2-1

DNA: TGTGCCAGCAGTTCCGACAGAATTCCCTACGAGCAGTACTTC
CDR3: CASSSDRIPYEQYF
V: TRBV7-8
size: few
D: .
J: TRBJ2-7

DNA: TGCGCCAGCAGCTTACTAGCGGGGGAGACCTACGAGCAGTACTTC
CDR3: CASSLLAGETYEQYF
V: TRBV5-1
size: .
D: TRBD2
J: TRBJ2-7

DNA: TGTGCCAGCAGCTTACCCCTAGCGGGGTACAATGAGCAGTTCTTC
CDR3: CASSLPLAGYNEQFF
V: TRBV7-2
size: .
D: TRBD2
J: TRBJ2-1

DNA: TGTGCCAGCAGCCCCGGACTCTCAGATACGCAGTATTTT
CDR3: CASSPGLSDTQYF
V: TRBV11-1
size: .
D: .
J: TRBJ2-3

DNA: TGTGCCAGCACACGGGACAGGGGTGAAAAACTGTTTTTT
CDR3: CASTRDRGEKLFF
V: TRBV7-9
size: .
D: TRBD1
J: TRBJ1-4

DNA: TGTGCCAGCAGCCTAGGGGGTCGAGTTGGCTACACCTTC
CDR3: CASSLGGRVGYTF
V: TRBV7-9
size: few
D: .
J: TRBJ1-2

DNA: TGTGCCATCAGTGACTCCGGCACTACCCAAGAGACCCAGTACTTC
CDR3: CAISDSGTTQETQYF
V: TRBV10-3
size: few
D: .
J: TRBJ2-5

DNA: TGCAGTGCTACGCTCAATAATGAAAAACTGTTTTTT
CDR3: CSATLNNEKLFF
V: TRBV20-1
size: .
D: .
J: TRBJ1-4

DNA: TGCAGTGCTAGAGATGGGCGGGGGCCAAACACTGAAGCTTTCTTT
CDR3: CSARDGRGPNTEAFF
V: TRBV20-1
size: .
D: .
J: TRBJ1-1

DNA: TGTGCCAGCAGTCGATCTCAGGGGGCTTACGAGCAGTACTTC
CDR3: CASSRSQGAYEQYF
V: TRBV12-3/TRBV12-4
size: few
D: TRBD1
J: TRBJ2-7

DNA: TGCAGCGGGGACCTTAAAGAGACCCAGTACTTC
CDR3: CSGDLKETQYF
V: TRBV29-1
size: many
D: .
J: TRBJ2-5

DNA: TGTGCCAGCAGATCGCTAGCGGTTAGCTCCTACAATGAGCAGTTCTTC
CDR3: CASRSLAVSSYNEQFF
V: TRBV6-2/TRBV6-3
size: once
D: TRBD2
J: TRBJ2-1

DNA: TGCAGCCCTCAAACTACGAGCAGCACCTCCTACAATGAGCAGTTCTTC
CDR3: CSPQTTSSTSYNEQFF
V: TRBV29-1
size: few
D: .
J: TRBJ2-1

DNA: TGTGCCAGCAGCTTAAGGGGCGATGACACTGAAGCTTTCTTT
CDR3: CASSLRGDDTEAFF
V: TRBV7-9
size: few
D: .
J: TRBJ1-1

DNA: TGTGCCAGCAGCGCGGGCCCGCAGGTGGAGACCCAGTACTTC
CDR3: CASSAGPQVETQYF
V: TRBV11-3
size: .
D: .
J: TRBJ2-5

DNA: TGTGCCAGCAGCGTGGCGGGAACTACCTACGAGCAGTACTTC
CDR3: CASSVAGTTYEQYF
V: TRBV9
size: few
D: .
J: TRBJ2-7

DNA: TGCAGTGCTAGATGGGACAGGGGGCAAAGATTGTTTTTT
CDR3: CSARWDRGQRLFF
V: TRBV20-1
size: few
D: TRBD1
J: TRBJ2-2

DNA: TGTGCCAGCAGCTTGGATGTGGGGACGGCCTACGAGCAGTACTTC
CDR3: CASSLDVGTAYEQYF
V: TRBV5-5
size: .
D: .
J: TRBJ2-7

DNA: TGTGCCAGCAGCCAAGATCTCATCGAGCAGTACTTC
CDR3: CASSQDLIEQYF
V: TRBV3-1
size: .
D: .
J: TRBJ2-7

DNA: TGCAGTGCTAGAGATCATAGGGGGACAGATACGCAGTATTTT
CDR3: CSARDHRGTDTQYF
V: TRBV20-1
size: few
D: .
J: TRBJ2-3

DNA: TGTGCCAGCACCCTCAACCCCCCTAGCGGCACAGATACGCAGTATTTT
CDR3: CASTLNPPSGTDTQYF
V: TRBV7-2
size: .
D: .
J: TRBJ2-3

DNA: TGTGCCAGCAGTAGTCCGGGGTCCTACGAGCAGTACTTC
CDR3: CASSSPGSYEQYF
V: TRBV12-3/TRBV12-4
size: many
D: .
J: TRBJ2-7

DNA: TGTGCCAGCTCACCAACTAGCGTCGAGCAGTACTTC
CDR3: CASSPTSVEQYF
V: TRBV18
size: few
D: TRBD2
J: TRBJ2-7